The 21 T cell receptor beta chains presented below share a single source sample, sequenced in a study of T cell changes during pregnancy in multiple sclerosis. Libraries were prepared by immunoSEQ multiplex PCR; TCRdb keeps only in-frame clonotypes and omits some of them. Of about 41,000 clones listed, around nine tenths were seen once; the top ten hold approximately 5.3%. Specimen: peripheral blood, collected in the first trimester of pregnancy. All receptors come from a female donor in good health, enrolled as a control in a pregnancy study.

The chain couples TRBV5-1 to TRBJ2-2, with TRBD2 matching over 8 bases. The V and J ends lost 0 bases and 5 bases, in that order; junction bases with no gene match: 3. This CDR3 spans 15 amino acids. Per the germline V gene, CDR1 is SGHRS and CDR2 is YFSETQ. The CDR3 coding sequence is TGCGCCAGCAGCTTGGATCCGGGGGGGACCGGGGAGCTGTTTTTT. This encodes CASSLDPGGTGELFF.

J is TRBJ1-1 and V is TRBV18, with D possibly matching TRBD1 (6 bases). V lost 2 bases and J 0 bases, leaving 13 bases between the germline ends. Germline CDR1 is KGHSH and CDR2 is LQKENI. This CDR3 spans 16 amino acids. The CDR3: CASSPAFGGMNTEAFF. DNA of the CDR3: TGTGCCAGCTCACCAGCATTTGGGGGCATGAACACTGAAGCTTTCTTT.

This clone has more than one count but fewer than ten. The V and J genes are TRBV7-9 and TRBJ2-2, with 8 bases lining up with TRBD1. This CDR3 spans 14 amino acids. The V gene end was trimmed by 8 bases and the J gene end by 3 bases; junction bases not matched to a gene: 5. Germline assignment: CDR1 SEHNR and CDR2 FQNEAQ (reference sequence). Written as DNA, the CDR3 is TGTGCCAGCGTCCAGGGACAGGACACCGGGGAGCTGTTTTTT. Translation gives CASVQGQDTGELFF.

This clone was found a few times. The chain joins TRBV9 to TRBJ2-1; a weak D match, TRBD1 (5 bases). Germline V lookup: CDR1 SGDLS, CDR2 YYNGEE. The V end was cut by 8 bases, the J end by 5 bases, with 14 bases between. This CDR3 contains 13 residues. The CDR3: CASGTTDNNEQFF. The CDR3 DNA is TGTGCCAGTGGAACGACAGATAACAATGAGCAGTTCTTC.

The CDR3 protein is CARSVRTRYGYTF. The CDR3 nucleotides read TGTGCCAGAAGCGTGAGGACACGCTATGGCTACACCTTC. The V and J genes are TRBV5-3 and TRBJ1-2; D possibly corresponds to TRBD1 (5 bases). TRBV5-3 is given ORF status, its function remaining uncertain. This CDR3 is built from 13 residues. Trimming stripped 4 bases from V and 4 bases from J, with 11 bases between.

This chain uses TRBV29-1 with TRBJ2-5, with a possible D match to TRBD1 (6 bases). Germline V gene lookup returns CDR1 SQVTM and CDR2 ANQGSEA. V was trimmed by 7 bases and J by 2 bases, leaving 26 bases between them. The CDR3 covers 17 residues. The CDR3 region is CSGLDRPESDAQETQYF. CDR3 nucleotide sequence: TGCAGCGGACTTGACAGGCCGGAATCCGATGCGCAAGAGACCCAGTACTTC.

V and J are TRBV5-6 and TRBJ1-2, with no clear D. Germline CDR1 is SGHDT and CDR2 is YYEEEE. The CDR3 has 13 residues. Trimming removed 2 bases at V and 6 bases at J, with 11 bases between. The CDR3 here is CASSFLGVHGYTF. DNA for the CDR3: TGTGCCAGCAGCTTCTTGGGAGTTCATGGCTACACCTTC.

The genes are TRBV7-3 and TRBJ1-5; 12 positions agree with TRBD1. CDR3 size: 16 residues. From germline, CDR1 is SGHTA and CDR2 FQGTGA. Trimming at V came to 5 bases and at J to 4 bases, leaving 6 bases not matched to a gene. The CDR3 protein is CASSPGTGGVNQPQHF. The CDR3 DNA reads as TGTGCCAGCAGCCCCGGGACAGGGGGCGTAAATCAGCCCCAGCATTTT.

DNA for the CDR3: TGTGCCACCCCGAGCGGGGTTCACACCGGGGAGCTGTTTTTT. This gives the protein CATPSGVHTGELFF. The rearrangement joins TRBV19 to TRBJ2-2; 7 bases line up with TRBD2. V was pared by 10 bases and J by 3 bases, with 8 bases of the junction left unmatched. Germline CDR1 and CDR2: LNHDA and SQIVND (reference sequence). There are 14 residues in the CDR3.

This clone was counted between two and nine times. This sequence joins TRBV5-6 and TRBJ1-6; D gene unclear. Germline CDR1 is SGHDT and CDR2 is YYEEEE. Deletions cut 1 base from V and 5 bases from J, with 13 bases between. The CDR3 contains 16 residues. Here the CDR3 DNA reads TGTGCCAGCAGCTTGAGTCTTAACTATCATAATTCACCCCTCCACTTT. Its translation: CASSLSLNYHNSPLHF.

This sequence joins TRBV5-1 and TRBJ2-5, with D tentatively TRBD2 (6 bases). In germline, CDR1 is SGHRS, CDR2 YFSETQ. The germline V and J ends were trimmed by 2 bases and 4 bases, with 9 bases remaining between them. This CDR3 has 13 residues. The CDR3 region is CASSFERAETQYF. CDR3 in DNA: TGCGCCAGCAGCTTCGAGCGGGCAGAGACCCAGTACTTC.

The chain carries TRBV4-2 and TRBJ2-1; TRBD2 aligns across 9 bases. V lost 1 base to trimming and J lost 9 bases; unmatched junction nucleotides: 13. The CDR3 runs 17 residues. CDR1 is LGHNA and CDR2 is YNFKEQ in the germline V gene. CDR3 region: CASSQASFAGGQSEQFF. CDR3 bases: TGTGCCAGCAGCCAAGCGTCCTTTGCGGGGGGGCAAAGTGAGCAGTTCTTC.

V gene TRBV6-5 combines with J gene TRBJ2-1, with 14 bases matching TRBD2. This CDR3 is built from 16 residues. In germline, CDR1 is MNHEY, CDR2 SVGAGI. V shed 0 bases and J 8 bases; nucleotides not matched to a gene: 3. The CDR3 nucleotides read TGTGCCAGCAGTTACTCTGGGACTAGCGGGAGCGATGAGCAGTTCTTC. Its protein product is CASSYSGTSGSDEQFF.

This clone is a singleton in its sample. CDR3 loop: CASSKGRLRGNEQFF. The CDR3 region has the DNA TGTGCCAGTAGTAAGGGCAGACTTAGGGGCAATGAGCAGTTCTTC. The chain has TRBV19 and TRBJ2-1, with D tentatively TRBD1 (5 bases). The CDR3 length is 15 residues. The germline V gene has CDR1 LNHDA and CDR2 SQIVND (reference sequence). Trimming took off 4 bases at V and 6 bases at J, with 16 bases between the two ends.

The rearrangement uses TRBV7-2 and TRBJ1-2; TRBD1 aligns across 9 bases. CDR3 length equals 14 residues. With 5 bases clipped from V and 3 bases from J, the junction kept 4 bases outside the gene matches. Looked up from germline, CDR1 is SGHTA and CDR2 is FQGNSA. The CDR3 DNA follows: TGTGCCAGCAGCACACAGGGGGCGGACTATGGCTACACCTTC. Residues: CASSTQGADYGYTF.

This rearrangement joins TRBV4-1 to TRBJ2-5; 11 nucleotides match TRBD2. J lost 4 bases, V lost 2 bases, and 6 bases had no gene match. Looked up from germline, CDR1 is MGHRA and CDR2 is YSYEKL. The CDR3 is made up of 16 amino acids. In nucleotides, the CDR3 is TGCGCCAGCAGCCAATTCCTAGCGGGGGGTGGAGAGACCCAGTACTTC. It encodes CASSQFLAGGGETQYF.

A single count supports this clone. The chain combines TRBV23-1 with TRBJ1-5, with TRBD1 identical over 7 bases. TRBV23-1 is given ORF status, its function remaining uncertain. The CDR3 contains 19 residues. Trimming at V came to 2 bases and at J to 0 bases, leaving 13 bases not matched to a gene. The CDR3 sequence: CASSQLTRRDRNSNQPQHF. The CDR3 DNA sequence: TGCGCCAGCAGTCAACTAACGCGCCGGGACAGAAATAGCAATCAGCCCCAGCATTTT.

The genes are TRBV15 and TRBJ2-3; D may be TRBD2 (6 bases). Per the germline V gene, CDR1 is LNHNV and CDR2 is YYDKDF (reference sequence). V was trimmed by 0 bases and J by 4 bases, leaving 14 bases between them. The CDR3 is 16 amino acids. This CDR3 is CATSRDLASVADTQYF. In DNA, the CDR3 is TGTGCCACCAGCAGAGATCTAGCTAGCGTTGCAGATACGCAGTATTTT.

The chain combines TRBV19 with TRBJ2-1, with TRBD1 matching 12 bases. The V segment lost 2 bases and the J segment 5 bases; nucleotides outside the gene matches: 4. CDR1 is LNHDA, CDR2 SQIVND, per germline (reference sequence). This CDR3 contains 16 residues. CDR3 amino acids: CASSIPGQGANNEQFF. DNA for the CDR3: TGTGCCAGTAGTATACCGGGACAGGGGGCAAACAATGAGCAGTTCTTC.

J is TRBJ2-1 and V is TRBV13; 9 bases fit TRBD2. The CDR3 spans 15 residues. J lost 8 bases, V lost 4 bases, and 9 bases had no gene match. Germline loops: CDR1 PRHDT, CDR2 FYEKMQ (reference sequence). The DNA of the CDR3 is TGTGCCAGCAGCTCCCCTGGCGGGAGGGTGGATGAGCAGTTCTTC. As protein: CASSSPGGRVDEQFF.

This chain uses TRBV2 with TRBJ2-2; possible D gene TRBD1, 5 bases. This CDR3 is 14 amino acids long. Trimming shortened V by 7 bases and J by 7 bases, and 16 bases separated the two germline ends. The germline V gene encodes CDR1 SNHLY and CDR2 FYNNEI. CDR3 protein: CASKFIQGVGELFF. CDR3 nucleotide sequence: TGTGCCAGCAAATTCATCCAGGGCGTCGGGGAGCTGTTTTTT.